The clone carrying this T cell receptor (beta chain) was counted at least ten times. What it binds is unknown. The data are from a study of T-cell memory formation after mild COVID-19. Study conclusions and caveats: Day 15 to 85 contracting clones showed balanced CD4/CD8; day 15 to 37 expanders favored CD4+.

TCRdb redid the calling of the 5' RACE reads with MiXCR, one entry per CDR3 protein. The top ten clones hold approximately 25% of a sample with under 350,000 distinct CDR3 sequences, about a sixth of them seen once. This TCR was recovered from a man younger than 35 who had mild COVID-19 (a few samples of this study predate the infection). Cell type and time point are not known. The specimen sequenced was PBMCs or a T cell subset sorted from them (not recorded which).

This CDR3 is CASSFGSNQPQHF. CDR3 coding DNA: TGTGCCAGCAGTTTTGGTAGCAATCAGCCCCAGCATTTT. V usage is TRBV12-3 or TRBV12-4 and J usage is TRBJ1-5, with unresolved D. Trimming cost V 3 bases and J 0 bases, with 3 bases left between them. The CDR3 loop spans 13 amino acids.